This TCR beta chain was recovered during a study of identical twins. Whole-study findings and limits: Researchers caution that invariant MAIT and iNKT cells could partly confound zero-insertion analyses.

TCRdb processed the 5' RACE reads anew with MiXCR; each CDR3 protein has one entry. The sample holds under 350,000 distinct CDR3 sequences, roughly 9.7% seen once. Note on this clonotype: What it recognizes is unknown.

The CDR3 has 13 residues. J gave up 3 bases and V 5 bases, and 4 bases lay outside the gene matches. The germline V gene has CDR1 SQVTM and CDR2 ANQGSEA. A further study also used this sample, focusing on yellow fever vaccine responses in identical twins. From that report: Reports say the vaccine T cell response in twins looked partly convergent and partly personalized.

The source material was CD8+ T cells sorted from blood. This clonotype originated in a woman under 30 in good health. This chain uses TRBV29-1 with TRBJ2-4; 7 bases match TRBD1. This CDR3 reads CSVPGQVKNIQYF. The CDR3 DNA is TGCAGCGTTCCCGGACAGGTCAAAAACATTCAGTACTTC.